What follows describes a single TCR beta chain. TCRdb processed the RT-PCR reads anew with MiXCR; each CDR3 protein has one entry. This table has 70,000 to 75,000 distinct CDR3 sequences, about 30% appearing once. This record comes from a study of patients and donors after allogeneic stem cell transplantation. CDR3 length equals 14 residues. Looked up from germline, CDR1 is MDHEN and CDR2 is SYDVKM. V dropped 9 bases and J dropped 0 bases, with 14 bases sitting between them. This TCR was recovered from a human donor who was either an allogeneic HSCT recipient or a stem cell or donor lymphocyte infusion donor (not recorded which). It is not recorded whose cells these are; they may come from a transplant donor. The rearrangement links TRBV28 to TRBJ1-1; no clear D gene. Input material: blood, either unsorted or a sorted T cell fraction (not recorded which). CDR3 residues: CARHPKWLNTEAFF. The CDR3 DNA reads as TGTGCCAGACACCCCAAATGGTTGAACACTGAAGCTTTCTTT.